Listed below are T cell receptor beta chains from one sample, sequenced in a study of cytomegalovirus exposure and HLA in healthy donors. Only in-frame clones appear in the TCRdb table, and some are missing; sequencing was by immunoSEQ multiplex PCR. The data contain over 95,000 clones, about 83% of them singletons. Sequencing used PBMCs. The receptor set was obtained from a female donor in good health and CMV-seronegative. Both conserved end residues are part of each CDR3. The D gene is left open where the match is weak. The size of a clone is reported for some rows only, either as once, few or many, or as a class for expanded clones.

abundance	d_gene	v_gene	j_gene	CDR3nt	CDR3aa
few	-	TRBV30	TRBJ1-1	TGTGCCTGCCGGGGGATTACTGAAGCTTTCTTT	CACRGITEAFF
-	-	TRBV4-2	TRBJ2-5	TGTGCCAGCAGCCCCCTGTACCAAGAGACCCAGTACTTC	CASSPLYQETQYF
-	TRBD1	TRBV7-9	TRBJ1-6	TGTGCCACCACCTTCGGACAGGGTATTAATTCACCCCTCCACTTT	CATTFGQGINSPLHF
-	TRBD2	TRBV5-1	TRBJ2-2	TGCGCCAGCAGCCTCGGACTAGCGGGGGCGTCGGGCGGGGAGCTGTTTTTT	CASSLGLAGASGGELFF
-	-	TRBV7-9	TRBJ1-2	TGTGCCAGCAGCTTAGCAGGGGGAGGCTACACCTTC	CASSLAGGGYTF
-	TRBD2	TRBV5-4	TRBJ2-1	TGTGCCAGCAGCCATGCCCAGACTAGCGTCAATGAGCAGTTCTTC	CASSHAQTSVNEQFF
-	TRBD1	TRBV7-9	TRBJ1-2	TGTGCCAGCAGCGAAACAGGGGATCTCGACGGCTACACCTTC	CASSETGDLDGYTF
-	TRBD1	TRBV7-7	TRBJ2-5	TGTGCTAGCAGCCCACAGGGGAAACAAGAGACCCAGTACTTC	CASSPQGKQETQYF
-	TRBD2	TRBV5-8	TRBJ2-1	TGTGCCAGCAGCTTGGAGGCGGGGGAGCAGAATGAGCAGTTCTTC	CASSLEAGEQNEQFF
-	-	TRBV27	TRBJ2-5	TGTGCCAGCAGTAAAAGCCCGACAGCTTACCAAGAGACCCAGTACTTC	CASSKSPTAYQETQYF
-	-	TRBV29-1	TRBJ1-2	TGCAGCGTCCCGCCGGACAACTCGAACTATGGCTACACCTTC	CSVPPDNSNYGYTF
-	-	TRBV2	TRBJ2-5	TGTGCCAGCAGGGTTGCGATACGGCGGAAGACCCAGTACTTC	CASRVAIRRKTQYF
-	TRBD1	TRBV5-4	TRBJ1-2	TGTGCCAGCAGCTTACCAGGGGGCAATTATGGCTACACCTTC	CASSLPGGNYGYTF
medium-sized	-	TRBV10-3	TRBJ1-1	TGTGCCACCTCCACAGGAGACACTGAAGCTTTCTTT	CATSTGDTEAFF
-	-	TRBV5-6	TRBJ1-5	TGTGCCAGCAGCATGTCAGGGCATCAGCCCCAGCATTTT	CASSMSGHQPQHF
-	TRBD1	TRBV19	TRBJ1-1	TGTGCCAGTAGTTACAGGGGGGTTACTGAAGCTTTCTTT	CASSYRGVTEAFF
-	TRBD1	TRBV5-5	TRBJ1-1	TGTGCCAGCAGCATAGGGACAGGGATGAACACTGAAGCTTTCTTT	CASSIGTGMNTEAFF
few	-	TRBV5-6	TRBJ2-6	TGTGCCAGCAGCTTGACCAAGGAGGGGGCCAACGTCCTGACTTTC	CASSLTKEGANVLTF
-	-	TRBV29-1	TRBJ1-2	TGCAGCGTTGATTCGGGCGCGGGGGGAGGCTACACCTTC	CSVDSGAGGGYTF
-	TRBD1	TRBV5-1	TRBJ2-3	TGCGCCAGCAGCATCCAAGGACAGGGCACAGATACGCAGTATTTT	CASSIQGQGTDTQYF
-	TRBD2	TRBV5-1	TRBJ2-5	TGCGCCAGCAGTCTCCGTAGCGGGGGGGAAGAGACCCAGTACTTC	CASSLRSGGEETQYF
-	TRBD1	TRBV27	TRBJ1-2	TGTGCCAGCAGTTTGGTATTCGGACAGGTTTATGGCTACACCTTC	CASSLVFGQVYGYTF
few	TRBD2	TRBV6-4	TRBJ2-1	TGTGCCAGCAGTGACGGGACTAGCGGGGGGAATGAGCAGTTCTTC	CASSDGTSGGNEQFF
-	-	TRBV6-1	TRBJ1-1	TGTGCCAGCAGTACTGGGAGGGACCTCGAAGAAGCTTTCTTT	CASSTGRDLEEAFF
-	TRBD1	TRBV10-3	TRBJ1-3	TGTGCCATCAGTGGGACAGGGGGTGGAGGAAACACCATATATTTT	CAISGTGGGGNTIYF
few	TRBD1	TRBV6-4	TRBJ1-1	TGTGCCAGCAGTGCGGAGGGACAGCCGAACACTGAAGCTTTCTTT	CASSAEGQPNTEAFF
-	-	TRBV19	TRBJ1-1	TGTGCCAGTAGTATTTTTTCCAGAGGAACTGAAGCTTTCTTT	CASSIFSRGTEAFF
-	TRBD2	TRBV7-3	TRBJ2-3	TGTGCCAGCAGCTCGCTAGGACAGGTAGGACTAGCGGGGGGGCCGGGCACAGATACGCAGTATTTT	CASSSLGQVGLAGGPGTDTQYF